These 30 T cell receptor beta chains originate from one sample sequenced in a study of Ad26.COV2.S vaccination and SARS-CoV-2 variants. Sequenced by immunoSEQ multiplex PCR; TCRdb stores in-frame clones only, minus some. Of over 400,000 clones in the sample, approximately 92% were seen once. Stated treatment: roughly 20 received Ad26.COV2.S at low or high dose, single or two shots; five or six received placebo; per-sample allocation not given. It was on day 63 after the first vaccine or placebo injection that samples were taken. This specimen was peripheral blood, taken in a trial of Ad26.COV2.S vaccine versus placebo. The receptors originated from a person between 18 and 60 years old who received the Ad26.COV2.S COVID-19 vaccine or a placebo.

This chain joins TRBV7-2 and TRBJ2-3; D uncertain. Trimming removed 2 bases at V and 3 bases at J, with 12 bases between. The V gene's germline CDR1 is SGHTA and CDR2 FQGNSA. The CDR3 sequence is 15 residues long. DNA of the CDR3: TGTGCCAGCAGCTTATCCGGGTTTTCGACAGATACGCAGTATTTT. Amino acids: CASSLSGFSTDTQYF. The full variable domain, with the rest looked up from reference TRBV7-2 and TRBJ2-3, is GAGVSQSPSNKVTEKGKDVELRCDPISGHTALYWYRQSLGQGLEFLIYFQGNSAPDKSGLPSDRFSAERTGGSVSTLTIQRTQQEDSAVYLCASSLSGFSTDTQYFGPGTRLTVL.

The CDR3 sequence is CASSPVRTENTDTQYF. The CDR3 bases are TGTGCCAGCTCACCTGTTCGCACCGAGAACACAGATACGCAGTATTTT. V and J are TRBV18 and TRBJ2-3; D call uncertain. This CDR3 contains 16 residues. V dropped 3 bases and J dropped 2 bases, with 15 bases sitting between them. The germline gives CDR1 KGHSH, CDR2 LQKENI.

This chain connects TRBV6-2 or TRBV6-3 to TRBJ2-1; the D is unclear. From germline, CDR1 is MNHEY and CDR2 SVGEGT. The CDR3 sequence is 15 residues long. Trimming shortened V by 4 bases and J by 2 bases, and 12 bases separated the two germline ends. The CDR3, as DNA: TGTGCCAGCAGTTCGAGTAGGACCACCTACAATGAGCAGTTCTTC. As protein: CASSSSRTTYNEQFF.

V usage is TRBV13 and J usage is TRBJ1-2; 7 nucleotides agree with TRBD1. J gave up 7 bases and V 6 bases, and 8 bases lay outside the gene matches. CDR3 length: 13 amino acids. The germline gives CDR1 PRHDT, CDR2 FYEKMQ (reference sequence). CDR3 bases: TGTGCCAGCAGACGAGGGGGCGCGGGTGGCTACACCTTC. It encodes CASRRGGAGGYTF.

This clone was observed a single time. V and J are TRBV13 and TRBJ2-1; 14 bases line up with TRBD2. CDR1 and CDR2 from the germline V gene are PRHDT and FYEKMQ (reference sequence). Trimming removed 5 bases from V and 8 bases from J; junction bases left unmatched: 5. The CDR3 is 15 residues long. The CDR3 loop reads CASSPRLAGGHEQFF. As DNA, the CDR3 is TGTGCCAGCAGCCCCAGACTAGCGGGGGGGCATGAGCAGTTCTTC.

The rearrangement uses TRBV7-2 and TRBJ2-5; no clear D gene. The CDR3 covers 16 residues. Germline V gene lookup returns CDR1 SGHTA and CDR2 FQGNSA. Trimming took 2 bases from V and 4 from J, leaving 17 bases between them. The CDR3 coding sequence is TGTGCCAGCAGCTTATTGATTTTTGGAACTCCAGAGACCCAGTACTTC. Protein sequence: CASSLLIFGTPETQYF.

V and J are TRBV7-6 and TRBJ1-2; 11 bases match TRBD1. V lost 6 bases and J lost 8; bases outside the gene matches: 5. The germline gives CDR1 SGHVS, CDR2 FNYEAQ. The CDR3 covers 13 residues. The CDR3 sequence is CASSRTGGGGYTF. The CDR3 bases are TGTGCCAGCAGTAGGACAGGGGGCGGAGGCTACACCTTC. Full variable domain (rest looked up from reference TRBV7-6 and TRBJ1-2): GAGVSQSPRYKVTKRGQDVALRCDPISGHVSLYWYRQALGQGPEFLTYFNYEAQQDKSGLPNDRFSAERPEGSISTLTIQRTEQRDSAMYRCASSRTGGGGYTFGSGTRLTVV.

This clone has just one count. The V and J genes are TRBV4-2 and TRBJ1-2; a possible D gene is TRBD1 (5 bases). CDR1 is LGHNA and CDR2 is YNFKEQ in the germline V gene. The V end lost 4 bases, the J end lost 3 bases, and 15 bases lay between the germline ends. The CDR3 runs 15 residues. CDR3 DNA sequence: TGTGCCAGCAGCCGGGGGTCTGAGGGAGACTATGGCTACACCTTC. It encodes CASSRGSEGDYGYTF.

The chain links TRBV27 to TRBJ2-5; D is perhaps TRBD1 (5 bases). Deletions cut 2 bases from V and 1 base from J, with 5 bases between. Germline CDR1 reads MNHEY; CDR2 reads SMNVEV (reference sequence). The CDR3 has 13 residues. CDR3 region: CASSLQGQETQYF. CDR3 coding DNA: TGTGCCAGCAGTTTACAGGGCCAAGAGACCCAGTACTTC.

The V call is TRBV14, the J call TRBJ2-3; TRBD2 is a possible D gene (6 bases). The V end lost 1 base, the J end lost 1 base, and 18 bases lay between the germline ends. The CDR3 consists of 18 residues. Germline lookup yields CDR1 SGHDN and CDR2 FVKESK. CDR3 bases: TGTGCCAGCAGCCAAGGGAGGACCTATGGGACTCGCACAGATACGCAGTATTTT. Protein sequence: CASSQGRTYGTRTDTQYF.

The genes are TRBV4-3 and TRBJ2-7; 9 bases map to TRBD1. This CDR3 comprises 16 residues. Looked up from germline, CDR1 is LGHNA and CDR2 is YSLEER. V dropped 1 base and J dropped 3; count of bases not matched to a gene: 7. DNA of the CDR3: TGCGCCAGCAGCCAAGCAAAAGGGACAGGGATCTACGAGCAGTACGTC. Protein: CASSQAKGTGIYEQYV.

This chain connects TRBV11-1 to TRBJ1-1; weak D call: TRBD1 (6 bases). The germline gives CDR1 SGHAT, CDR2 FQDESV (reference sequence). Trimming pared 5 bases from V and 2 bases from J, leaving 12 bases between. The CDR3 contains 14 residues. The DNA for the CDR3 is TGTGCCAGCAGCCAATCCGGGACAAACACTGAAGCTTTCTTT. Residues: CASSQSGTNTEAFF.

J is TRBJ1-1 and V is TRBV28; 7 bases align to TRBD1. V lost 2 bases and J lost 8; bases outside the gene matches: 8. Per the germline V gene, CDR1 is MDHEN and CDR2 is SYDVKM. The CDR3 is 14 amino acids. CDR3 nucleotide sequence: TGTGCCAGCAGTTTAAGATCCGGGACAGCCGAAGCTTTCTTT. This sequence encodes CASSLRSGTAEAFF.

V gene TRBV9 combines with J gene TRBJ1-4; a weak D match, TRBD1 (6 bases). There are 13 residues in the CDR3. Trimming cost V 3 bases and J 5 bases, with 8 bases left between them. The germline CDR1 and CDR2 sequences are SGDLS and YYNGEE. This CDR3 is CASSGTVNEKLFF. The CDR3 DNA reads as TGTGCCAGCAGCGGGACAGTAAATGAAAAACTGTTTTTT.

J is TRBJ2-5 and V is TRBV7-2; D gene ambiguous. CDR1 and CDR2 from the germline V gene are SGHTA and FQGNSA. V was clipped by 2 bases and J by 4 bases, with 11 bases between them. This CDR3 comprises 14 residues. CDR3 DNA sequence: TGTGCCAGCAGCTTATACGTTGCGGCAGAGACCCAGTACTTC. Residues: CASSLYVAAETQYF.

This CDR3 reads CASSPLSSYNSPLHF. The CDR3 DNA follows: TGTGCCAGCAGCCCCCTGAGCTCCTATAATTCACCCCTCCACTTT. The chain combines TRBV5-6 with TRBJ1-6; D remains ambiguous. Per germline, CDR1 SGHDT and CDR2 YYEEEE. The CDR3 sequence is 15 residues long. Trimming removed 4 bases at V and 0 bases at J, with 8 bases between.

The chain has TRBV24-1 and TRBJ1-5; TRBD1 matches 8 bases. Germline V gives CDR1 KGHDR, CDR2 SFDVKD. The CDR3 covers 16 residues. V lost 3 bases and J lost 6; bases outside the gene matches: 9. The CDR3: CATSDHRQGASQPQHF. Here the CDR3 DNA reads TGTGCCACCAGTGATCACCGCCAGGGGGCAAGTCAGCCCCAGCATTTT.

V is TRBV6-2 or TRBV6-3 and J is TRBJ2-1; D unresolved. The CDR3 loop spans 15 amino acids. Germline V lookup: CDR1 MNHEY, CDR2 SVGEGT. Trimming removed 6 bases at V and 6 bases at J, with 18 bases between. The CDR3 is CASSQPRTQSNEQFF. The CDR3 DNA sequence: TGTGCCAGCAGCCAACCGCGGACCCAGTCCAATGAGCAGTTCTTC.

This chain uses TRBV4-3 with TRBJ1-2; D may be TRBD1 (6 bases). Per germline, CDR1 LGHNA and CDR2 YSLEER. This CDR3 spans 13 amino acids. V gave up 5 bases and J gave up 4 bases, with 11 bases separating them. The CDR3 DNA reads as TGCGCCAGCAGCAATTTGGACAGCTATGGCTACACCTTC. Translating it yields CASSNLDSYGYTF.

This clone showed up just a few times. The rearrangement joins TRBV4-2 to TRBJ2-3; D is unresolved. The CDR3 extends over 14 amino acids. V gave up 0 bases and J gave up 5 bases, with 9 bases separating them. Germline assignment: CDR1 LGHNA and CDR2 YNFKEQ. CDR3 nucleotide sequence: TGTGCCAGCAGCCAAGACCTTCTGGGAGATACGCAGTATTTT. Residues: CASSQDLLGDTQYF.

With respect to this clone: In the same sample, other DNA sequences code for this CDR3. The V call is TRBV5-1, the J call TRBJ1-2, with 7 bases fitting TRBD1. J gave up 5 bases and V 0 bases, and 4 bases lay outside the gene matches. The CDR3 runs to 14 residues. The V gene's germline CDR1 is SGHRS and CDR2 YFSETQ. The CDR3 DNA follows: TGCGCCAGCAGCTTGGGACAGGGCCCGTATGGCTACACCTTC. This encodes CASSLGQGPYGYTF.

The chain couples TRBV19 to TRBJ1-6, with D maybe TRBD1 (5 bases). Trimming shortened V by 6 bases and J by 8 bases, and 11 bases separated the two germline ends. The CDR3 runs to 13 residues. Germline V gene data show CDR1 as LNHDA and CDR2 as SQIVND (reference sequence). CDR3 protein: CASRSQGDSPLHF. CDR3 nucleotide sequence: TGTGCCAGTAGATCGCAGGGTGATTCACCCCTCCACTTT.

V usage is TRBV7-2 and J usage is TRBJ2-1, with D unclear. Germline V gives CDR1 SGHTA, CDR2 FQGNSA. The germline V and J ends were trimmed by 1 base and 6 bases, with 7 bases remaining between them. The CDR3 runs to 13 residues. CDR3 DNA sequence: TGTGCCAGCAGCTTAGTTAGTGTCAATGAGCAGTTCTTC. This codes for CASSLVSVNEQFF.

This chain joins TRBV5-1 and TRBJ2-5; D not certain. CDR1 and CDR2 from the germline V gene are SGHRS and YFSETQ. Trimming stripped 0 bases from V and 0 bases from J, with 6 bases between. This CDR3 has 14 residues. The CDR3 DNA reads TGCGCCAGCAGCTTGGGGCCGTACCAAGAGACCCAGTACTTC. This sequence encodes CASSLGPYQETQYF.

The rearrangement uses TRBV7-9 and TRBJ2-3; 9 bases are shared with TRBD2. Germline V lookup: CDR1 SEHNR, CDR2 FQNEAQ (reference sequence). Germline trimming cut 6 bases from V and 6 bases from J; bases unmatched to any gene: 10. The CDR3 is 15 residues long. CDR3 nucleotides: TGTGCCAGCAGACGGACTAGCGAAGGAGGGGATACGCAGTATTTT. Translating gives CASRRTSEGGDTQYF.

This clone was observed a single time. This rearrangement joins TRBV19 to TRBJ2-1, with 12 bases that match TRBD2. Germline lookup yields CDR1 LNHDA and CDR2 SQIVND (reference sequence). The CDR3 totals 18 residues. V lost 5 bases to trimming and J lost 5 bases; unmatched junction nucleotides: 13. CDR3 DNA: TGTGCCAGTAGTCCGCGACTAGCGGGAGAGGTATTCGACAATGAGCAGTTCTTC. Its protein product is CASSPRLAGEVFDNEQFF.

This chain links TRBV5-6 with TRBJ2-3; weak D call: TRBD2 (6 bases). This CDR3 has 15 amino acids. Germline assignment: CDR1 SGHDT and CDR2 YYEEEE. The V end was cut by 0 bases, the J end by 0 bases, with 8 bases between. Here the CDR3 DNA reads TGTGCCAGCAGCTTGGGACTAGTTAGCACAGATACGCAGTATTTT. Protein sequence: CASSLGLVSTDTQYF. The entire variable domain, with the rest obtained from reference TRBV5-6 and TRBJ2-3, is as follows: DAGVTQSPTHLIKTRGQQVTLRCSPKSGHDTVSWYQQALGQGPQFIFQYYEEEERQRGNFPDRFSGHQFPNYSSELNVNALLLGDSALYLCASSLGLVSTDTQYFGPGTRLTVL.

On this clone itself: Within the sample, other DNA sequences also encode this same CDR3. The CDR3 nucleotides read TGCGCCAGCAGCTTGGCCGGGTCAGCCTCTGGAAACACCATATATTTT. Translating gives CASSLAGSASGNTIYF. J is TRBJ1-3 and V is TRBV5-1; D gene uncertain. CDR1 and CDR2 from the germline V gene are SGHRS and YFSETQ. With 0 bases removed from V and 0 bases from J, the gap between germline ends came to 10 bases. The CDR3 is 16 residues long.

The chain combines TRBV5-4 with TRBJ2-2; D remains ambiguous. The CDR3 sequence is 14 residues long. Between the trimmed V and J ends, which lost 4 bases and 4 bases, there was a span of 11 bases. Germline V CDR1 and CDR2: SGHNT, YYREEE (reference sequence). In DNA form, the CDR3 reads TGTGCCAGCAGCCCCCGAGTGGGCACCGGGGAGCTGTTTTTT. This sequence encodes CASSPRVGTGELFF.

CDR3 loop: CASSYSTGGIYGYTF. In nucleotides, the CDR3 is TGTGCCAGCAGTTACTCGACAGGGGGTATCTATGGCTACACCTTC. This chain connects TRBV6-5 to TRBJ1-2; 9 bases match TRBD1. V lost 0 bases, J lost 4 bases, and 3 bases stayed unmatched. The CDR3 is made up of 15 amino acids. Per germline, CDR1 MNHEY and CDR2 SVGAGI.